This entry concerns a single TCR beta chain. The authors' processing: For nucleated cells, counts were estimated from reference gene primer amplification. Generated by immunoSEQ multiplex PCR, the TCRdb table keeps only in-frame clones and is missing some. Clone size and the V and J calls come from that table; the DNA yielded D and trimming. The sample has more than 150,000 clones, 80% seen once. The data are from a study of blood T cell repertoires in COVID-19. For the study at large: The analysed material was cDNA or gDNA that came from T cells, B-cell-depleted T cells, or PBMCs.

Clinical history as reported by participants underpinned cohort assignment. Individuals in the exposed group had encountered a COVID-19 case within 2 weeks preceding study entry. V was pared by 8 bases and J by 2 bases, with 9 bases of the junction left unmatched. The germline V gene encodes CDR1 SEHNR and CDR2 FQNEAQ (reference sequence). The CDR3 consists of 15 residues. The chain carries TRBV7-9 and TRBJ2-3; TRBD2 matches at 8 bases. This sequence was found in a man in his sixties who had been exposed to COVID-19. Sequencing input: PBMCs or T cells enriched from blood (not recorded which). The CDR3 coding sequence is TGTGCCAGCTCGAGCGGGAGTCAGGTCACAGATACGCAGTATTTT. It yields the protein CASSSGSQVTDTQYF. Filled out from reference TRBV7-9 and TRBJ2-3, the complete variable domain reads DTGVSQNPRHKITKRGQNVTFRCDPISEHNRLYWYRQTLGQGPEFLTYFQNEAQLEKSRLLSDRFSAERPKGSFSTLEIQRTEQGDSAMYLCASSSGSQVTDTQYFGPGTRLTVL.